This T cell receptor beta chain was retrieved from a study of blood T cell repertoires in COVID-19. Original handling: From reference gene primer amplification, estimates of nucleated cell counts were derived. TCRdb keeps only in-frame clones here, not all; method: immunoSEQ multiplex PCR. V, J and clone size derive from that table, while D and trimming were established from the DNA sequence. This table has over 130,000 clones, 77% appearing once. V shed 5 bases, J shed 4 bases, and the junction held 5 bases outside the gene matches. In germline, CDR1 is SGHTA, CDR2 FQGNSA. The length of the CDR3 is 13 residues.

The sequenced sample consisted of peripheral blood. The source is a woman aged 45-60 years with active or convalescent COVID-19. The chain employs TRBV7-2 and TRBJ2-7, with TRBD2 matching over 7 bases. Here the CDR3 reads CASSPWGGYEQYF. The CDR3 DNA reads as TGTGCCAGCAGCCCTTGGGGGGGGTACGAGCAGTACTTC.